These T cell receptor beta chains were read from a single sample in a study of identical twins. TCRdb passed the 5' RACE reads through MiXCR, listing each CDR3 protein once. This sample has about 190,000 distinct CDR3 sequences, with more than 15% found just once. Separately, the same data were catalogued under a study of T cells expressing NK-cell markers.

Specimen: CD8+ T cells sorted from blood. These receptors all stem from a young woman in good health. CDR3s include the opening cysteine and the closing phenylalanine or tryptophan. The D gene is left open where the match is weak. Size tells how often a clone was seen (once, few, many) or the class of an expanded clone, and some rows leave it out.

CSAGVGQPIQYF,TGCAGCGCTGGGGTGGGACAGCCGATCCAGTACTTC,TRBD1,TRBJ2-5,few,TRBV29-1
CASSFAGGIYF,TGTGCCAGCAGTTTCGCGGGTGGCATATATTTT,.,TRBJ1-3,many,TRBV12-3/TRBV12-4
CSATNEREGTDTQYF,TGCAGTGCTACGAACGAGCGGGAGGGTACAGATACGCAGTATTTT,TRBD2,TRBJ2-3,many,TRBV20-1
CASSPGFAGSYGYTF,TGCGCCAGCAGCCCTGGCTTTGCAGGGAGCTATGGCTACACCTTC,.,TRBJ1-2,few,TRBV4-3
CAISERASSYNEQFF,TGTGCCATCAGTGAGAGGGCTAGCTCTTACAATGAGCAGTTCTTC,.,TRBJ2-1,.,TRBV10-3
CSARDHASGSGVGQFF,TGCAGTGCTAGAGATCATGCTAGCGGGAGTGGGGTTGGTCAGTTCTTC,TRBD2,TRBJ2-1,few,TRBV20-1
CASSIGGLASLETQYF,TGTGCCAGCAGCATCGGGGGTTTGGCTAGTCTCGAGACCCAGTACTTC,.,TRBJ2-5,.,TRBV6-1
CASSEWGTEQFF,TGTGCCAGCAGTGAATGGGGAACTGAGCAGTTCTTC,.,TRBJ2-1,few,TRBV25-1
CASNEGNYNEQFF,TGTGCCAGCAATGAGGGGAACTACAATGAGCAGTTCTTC,.,TRBJ2-1,.,TRBV7-9
CASSPPGRIYEQYF,TGTGCCAGCAGCCCCCCGGGACGGATCTACGAGCAGTACTTC,.,TRBJ2-7,few,TRBV7-9
CASSPMGVEAFF,TGTGCCAGCAGCCCCATGGGGGTCGAAGCTTTCTTT,.,TRBJ1-1,few,TRBV9